This T cell receptor (beta chain) emerged from a study of cytomegalovirus exposure and HLA in healthy donors. 60 Vbeta and 13 Jbeta primers were used in PCR. Only in-frame clones appear in the TCRdb table, and some are missing; sequencing was by immunoSEQ multiplex PCR. The data contain some 150,000 clones, roughly 82% of them singletons. V shed 4 bases, J shed 0 bases, and the junction held 6 bases outside the gene matches. CDR1 is SGHNT, CDR2 YYREEE, per germline (reference sequence). The CDR3 covers 16 residues. The sample comprised PBMCs. V is TRBV5-4 and J is TRBJ2-5; 10 bases line up with TRBD1. The sequence derives from a man aged 25-40 years in good health and CMV-seronegative. In DNA form, the CDR3 reads TGTGCCAGCAGCGACAGGGGGCGATTCGACCAAGAGACCCAGTACTTC. Translated: CASSDRGRFDQETQYF.